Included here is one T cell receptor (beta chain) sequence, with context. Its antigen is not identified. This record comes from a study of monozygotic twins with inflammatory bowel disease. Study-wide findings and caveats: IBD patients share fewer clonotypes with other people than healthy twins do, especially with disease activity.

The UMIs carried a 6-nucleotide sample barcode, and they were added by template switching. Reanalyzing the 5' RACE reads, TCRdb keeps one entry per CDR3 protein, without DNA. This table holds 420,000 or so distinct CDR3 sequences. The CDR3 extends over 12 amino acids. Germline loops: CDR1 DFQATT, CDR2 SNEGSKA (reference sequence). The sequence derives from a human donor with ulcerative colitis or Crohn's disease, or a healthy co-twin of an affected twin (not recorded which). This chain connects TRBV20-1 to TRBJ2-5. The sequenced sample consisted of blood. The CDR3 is CSARDIGETQYF.